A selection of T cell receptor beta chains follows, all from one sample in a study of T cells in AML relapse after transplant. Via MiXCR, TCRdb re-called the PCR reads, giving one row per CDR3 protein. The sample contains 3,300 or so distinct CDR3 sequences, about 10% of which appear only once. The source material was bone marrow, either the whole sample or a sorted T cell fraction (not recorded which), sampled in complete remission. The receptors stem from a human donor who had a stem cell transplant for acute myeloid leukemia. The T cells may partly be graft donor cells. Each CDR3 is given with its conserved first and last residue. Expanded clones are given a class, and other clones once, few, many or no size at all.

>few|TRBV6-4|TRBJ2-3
CASSEGGATDTQYF
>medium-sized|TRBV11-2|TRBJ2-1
CASSSRGFFEQFF
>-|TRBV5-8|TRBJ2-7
CASSLEEGFVEQYF
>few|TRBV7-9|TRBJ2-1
CASSPRTRGSSYNEQFF
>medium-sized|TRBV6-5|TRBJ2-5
CASSPPGRGWTQYF
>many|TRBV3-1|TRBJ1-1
CASRGVMNTEAFF
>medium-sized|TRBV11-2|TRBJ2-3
CASSLGASGVDTQYF
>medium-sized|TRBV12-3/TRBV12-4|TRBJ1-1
CASSAGTGFMNTEAFF
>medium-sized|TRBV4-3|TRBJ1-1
CASSQTGRGYTEAFF
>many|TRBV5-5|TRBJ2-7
CASSSLAGYSYEQYF
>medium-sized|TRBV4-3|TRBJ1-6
CASRQTYGPPKNSPLHF
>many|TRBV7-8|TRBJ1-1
CASSLLLTGPYLEAFF
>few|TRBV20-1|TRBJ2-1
CSARDRRFLYNEQFF
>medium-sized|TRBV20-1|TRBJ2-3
CSARDPNLGADTQYF
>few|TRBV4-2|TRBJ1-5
CASSHEGGINQPQHF
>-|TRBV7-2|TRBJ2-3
CASSLASSFADTQYF
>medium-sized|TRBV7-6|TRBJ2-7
CASSQALAGAASRVEQYF
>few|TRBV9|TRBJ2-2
CASSEGIDRGLTGELFF
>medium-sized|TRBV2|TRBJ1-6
CAIDLQGAVSPLHF
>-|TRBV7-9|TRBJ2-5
CASSLGAFEGETQYF
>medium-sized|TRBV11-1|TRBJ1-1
CASSSGPLNTEAFF
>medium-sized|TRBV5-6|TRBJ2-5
CASSLEVSLTVQETQYF
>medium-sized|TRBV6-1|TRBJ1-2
CASSADGAGGYTF
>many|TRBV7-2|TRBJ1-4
CASSTGQGTTNEKLFF
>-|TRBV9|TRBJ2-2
CASSVAATNTGELFF
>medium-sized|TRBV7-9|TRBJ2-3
CASSVRDSSTDTQYF